The 30 T cell receptor beta chains reported below all come from one sample, sequenced in a study of patients and donors after allogeneic stem cell transplantation. TCRdb used MiXCR to reprocess the RT-PCR reads, holding one entry per CDR3 protein. The table lists about 7,100 distinct CDR3 sequences, approximately 12% of them singletons. Sequencing used blood, either unsorted or a sorted T cell fraction (not recorded which). The receptors were gathered from a human donor who was either an allogeneic HSCT recipient or a stem cell or donor lymphocyte infusion donor (not recorded which). It is not recorded whose cells these are; they may come from a transplant donor.

DNA of the CDR3: TGTGCCAGCAGTTACTCGCCGCTAGCGGGGGCCCACGAGCAGTACGTC. Protein: CASSYSPLAGAHEQYV. This sequence joins TRBV6-2 or TRBV6-3 and TRBJ2-7; the match to TRBD2 covers 10 bases. The germline V gene has CDR1 MNHEY and CDR2 SVGEGT. The CDR3 contains 16 residues. V lost 0 bases to trimming and J lost 5 bases; unmatched junction nucleotides: 7.

This clonotype is medium-sized (0.01 to 0.1%) in the sample. This chain joins TRBV20-1 and TRBJ1-4; D is perhaps TRBD1 (5 bases). CDR3 size: 12 residues. CDR1 is DFQATT, CDR2 SNEGSKA, per germline (reference sequence). V gave up 6 bases and J gave up 5 bases, with 10 bases separating them. The CDR3 region has the DNA TGCAGTGCAACCGACAGAAATGAAAAACTGTTTTTT. This gives the protein CSATDRNEKLFF.

The gene calls are TRBV4-2 and TRBJ2-1; 8 bases match TRBD2. CDR1 LGHNA and CDR2 YNFKEQ come from the germline V gene. CDR3 length: 15 amino acids. Trimming took 2 bases from V and 9 from J; bases not matched to a gene: 9. The CDR3 sequence: CASSQTQVAGGEQFF. The DNA for the CDR3 is TGTGCCAGCAGCCAAACCCAGGTCGCGGGGGGTGAGCAGTTCTTC.

This clonotype was seen repeatedly, ten times or more. The gene calls are TRBV28 and TRBJ2-5; TRBD2 agrees at 7 bases. The CDR3 runs to 15 residues. V lost 3 bases, J lost 5 bases, and 9 bases stayed unmatched. The germline V gene has CDR1 MDHEN and CDR2 SYDVKM. DNA of the CDR3: TGTGCCAGCAGTTTCTACCCCGGGGGAGGGGAGACCCAGTACTTC. This codes for CASSFYPGGGETQYF.

This sequence joins TRBV19 and TRBJ1-1, with 9 bases matching TRBD1. The ends lost 4 bases at V and 3 bases at J; junction bases unmatched: 0. CDR1 is LNHDA and CDR2 is SQIVND in the germline V gene (reference sequence). The CDR3 is 13 amino acids. CDR3 in amino acids: CASSRDRDTEAFF. For the CDR3, the DNA is TGTGCCAGTAGTAGGGACAGGGACACTGAAGCTTTCTTT.

This clonotype was recorded many times. V and J are TRBV9 and TRBJ2-7; D might be TRBD1 (6 bases). The CDR3 contains 14 residues. Trimming took 3 bases from V and 4 from J, leaving 14 bases between them. Per the germline V gene, CDR1 is SGDLS and CDR2 is YYNGEE. This CDR3 reads CASSEGEIGYEQYF. The CDR3 DNA follows: TGTGCCAGCAGCGAGGGGGAGATCGGATACGAGCAGTACTTC.

The chain is built from TRBV4-2 and TRBJ2-5, with unresolved D. The CDR3 runs 16 residues. Germline loops: CDR1 LGHNA, CDR2 YNFKEQ. V shed 1 base and J shed 2 bases, with 14 bases lying between them. This CDR3 is CASSQGWQELQETQYF. The DNA of the CDR3 is TGTGCCAGCAGCCAAGGCTGGCAGGAACTGCAAGAGACCCAGTACTTC.

This clonotype has just a few counts. This chain joins TRBV25-1 and TRBJ1-4; D is perhaps TRBD1 (5 bases). Trimming removed 7 bases from V and 7 bases from J, with 13 bases in between. The CDR3 is 13 residues long. Germline V lookup: CDR1 MGHDK, CDR2 SYGVNS. In DNA form, the CDR3 reads TGTGCCAGCACCGGGACCCGTGGTGAAAAACTGTTTTTT. This sequence encodes CASTGTRGEKLFF.

The chain uses TRBV20-1 and TRBJ2-1; TRBD2 is a possible D gene (5 bases). The CDR3 consists of 16 residues. With 0 bases removed from V and 0 bases from J, the gap between germline ends came to 12 bases. CDR1 is DFQATT and CDR2 is SNEGSKA in the germline V gene (reference sequence). Written as DNA, the CDR3 is TGCAGTGCTAGAGATCCCGGTGGGAGCTCCTACAATGAGCAGTTCTTC. It codes for CSARDPGGSSYNEQFF.

Ten or more counts support this clonotype. The chain couples TRBV7-3 to TRBJ2-1; 7 bases line up with TRBD2. Germline V gene data show CDR1 as SGHTA and CDR2 as FQGTGA. The length of the CDR3 is 15 residues. Trimming cost V 4 bases and J 6 bases; bases outside gene matches: 9. The CDR3 region is CASSYIGLDSNEQFF. The CDR3 nucleotides read TGTGCCAGCAGCTATATAGGACTAGATTCCAATGAGCAGTTCTTC.

To note about this clonotype: The final CDR3 position lacks the conserved phenylalanine or tryptophan, pointing to a likely read error. V usage is TRBV28 and J usage is TRBJ2-2; D is undetermined. Trimming removed 2 bases at V and 4 bases at J, with 11 bases between. CDR1 is MDHEN and CDR2 is SYDVKM in the germline V gene. This CDR3 is 15 amino acids long. The CDR3 loop reads CASSLAGTATGELFL. The CDR3 coding sequence is TGTGCCAGCAGTTTAGCCGGTACAGCCACCGGGGAGCTGTTTTTG.

Many counts were recorded for this clonotype. The chain combines TRBV7-9 with TRBJ2-1; TRBD1 agrees at 7 bases. Germline trimming cut 2 bases from V and 6 bases from J; bases unmatched to any gene: 1. This CDR3 spans 13 amino acids. Germline V gene sequence: CDR1 SEHNR, CDR2 FQNEAQ (reference sequence). The CDR3 DNA follows: TGTGCCAGCAGCTTAAGGGACAGCAATGAGCAGTTCTTC. Its translation is CASSLRDSNEQFF.

This clonotype was observed at least ten times. The chain is built from TRBV5-8 and TRBJ2-7; D is unclear. Trimming took off 4 bases at V and 7 bases at J, with 9 bases between the two ends. The CDR3 runs to 11 residues. Germline lookup yields CDR1 SGHTS and CDR2 YDEGEE. The chain's CDR3 is CASSPAWEQYF. DNA of the CDR3: TGTGCCAGCAGCCCGGCCTGGGAGCAGTACTTC.

This clonotype was observed many times. The chain couples TRBV18 to TRBJ1-1; D remains unclear. V was clipped by 0 bases and J by 5 bases, with 7 bases between them. In germline, CDR1 is KGHSH, CDR2 LQKENI. The CDR3 consists of 13 residues. In DNA form, the CDR3 reads TGTGCCAGCTCACCACCTTCAGGAACTGAAGCTTTCTTT. Protein sequence: CASSPPSGTEAFF.

The chain is built from TRBV7-9 and TRBJ2-6, with D perhaps assigned TRBD1 or TRBD2 (5 bases each). The germline gives CDR1 SEHNR, CDR2 FQNEAQ (reference sequence). V dropped 5 bases and J dropped 0 bases, with 14 bases sitting between them. This CDR3 spans 17 amino acids. In DNA form, the CDR3 reads TGTGCCAGCAGCGGGGGACGGGCCAGCTCTGGGGCCAACGTCCTGACTTTC. This sequence encodes CASSGGRASSGANVLTF.

J is TRBJ2-2 and V is TRBV28, with unresolved D. V lost 3 bases and J 6 bases, leaving 11 bases between the germline ends. Germline V CDR1 and CDR2: MDHEN, SYDVKM. This CDR3 has 14 residues. CDR3 loop: CASSFPGLAGELFF. Written as DNA, the CDR3 is TGTGCCAGCAGTTTCCCGGGTCTCGCCGGGGAGCTGTTTTTT.

This clonotype was found a few times. The chain couples TRBV28 to TRBJ2-3; D is undetermined. The CDR3 runs to 14 residues. The germline gives CDR1 MDHEN, CDR2 SYDVKM. V lost 8 bases and J 3 bases, leaving 15 bases between the germline ends. CDR3 sequence (DNA): TGTGCCAGCCAACGAGGAGCTCTTACAGATACGCAGTATTTT. It specifies CASQRGALTDTQYF.

This clonotype was seen a few times. The chain recombines TRBV6-1 with TRBJ2-7; D possibly uses TRBD1 or TRBD2 (5 bases each). V lost 8 bases, J lost 0 bases, and 14 bases lay in between. The germline V gene has CDR1 MNHNS and CDR2 SASEGT. The CDR3 length is 14 residues. The CDR3 sequence is CASSVGVNSYEQYF. CDR3 nucleotide sequence: TGTGCCAGCTCGGTGGGGGTGAACTCCTACGAGCAGTACTTC.

The sample holds many counts of this clonotype. This chain joins TRBV21-1 and TRBJ1-1. TRBV21-1 is given as a pseudogene. This CDR3 spans 13 amino acids. The chain's CDR3 is CASSDGCGTEAFF. CDR3 nucleotide sequence: TGTGCCAGCAGCGACGGGTGCGGCACTGAAGCTTTCTTT.

This clonotype has ten or more counts. The CDR3 here is CATRLAATQETQYF. CDR3 nucleotides: TGTGCCACCCGACTAGCGGCGACCCAAGAGACCCAGTACTTC. The chain recombines TRBV10-3 with TRBJ2-5; 9 nucleotides align to TRBD2. The junction had 7 bases not matched to a gene; V was cut back by 10 bases and J by 1 base. CDR3 length: 14 residues. Germline V gives CDR1 ENHRY, CDR2 SYGVKD.

V gene TRBV20-1 combines with J gene TRBJ2-5, with 10 bases fitting TRBD2. Per germline, CDR1 DFQATT and CDR2 SNEGSKA (reference sequence). This CDR3 region has 14 residues. V dropped 4 bases and J dropped 4; count of bases not matched to a gene: 6. CDR3 in amino acids: CSAKVLAGGETQYF. The DNA for the CDR3 is TGCAGTGCTAAGGTTTTAGCGGGGGGAGAGACCCAGTACTTC.

This clonotype showed up just a few times. This sequence joins TRBV6-1 and TRBJ2-5, with D uncertain. Trimming stripped 2 bases from V and 2 bases from J, with 12 bases between. The CDR3 runs 15 residues. Germline V lookup: CDR1 MNHNS, CDR2 SASEGT. In nucleotides, the CDR3 is TGTGCCAGCAGTGAAAGGCCTTTCGGGCAAGAGACCCAGTACTTC. It specifies CASSERPFGQETQYF.

To note about this clonotype: No conserved phenylalanine or tryptophan ends this CDR3, so it is likely a read error. The V call is TRBV12-3 or TRBV12-4, the J call TRBJ1-1, with unresolved D. V was pared by 5 bases and J by 6 bases, with 10 bases between. The CDR3 loop spans 12 amino acids. The CDR3 here is CASSPPTAEAFL. DNA of the CDR3: TGTGCCAGCAGTCCCCCCACGGCTGAAGCTTTCTTG.

This clonotype was seen at least ten times. The chain links TRBV5-6 to TRBJ2-7; 7 nucleotides align to TRBD2. The junction had 5 bases not matched to a gene; V was cut back by 4 bases and J by 1 base. The CDR3 spans 14 residues. Per the germline V gene, CDR1 is SGHDT and CDR2 is YYEEEE. The CDR3 sequence is CASSLSGLSYEQYF. The CDR3 bases are TGTGCCAGCAGCCTTAGCGGGCTTTCCTACGAGCAGTACTTC.

This clonotype was detected a few times. The chain has TRBV4-2 and TRBJ2-5; a possible D gene is TRBD1 (5 bases). This CDR3 comprises 15 residues. Per germline, CDR1 LGHNA and CDR2 YNFKEQ. Trimming cost V 1 base and J 0 bases, with 9 bases left between them. The CDR3 is CASSQATEYQETQYF. In nucleotides, the CDR3 is TGTGCCAGCAGCCAAGCGACAGAGTACCAAGAGACCCAGTACTTC.

The chain recombines TRBV5-5 with TRBJ2-5, with 10 bases lining up with TRBD2. Germline V CDR1 and CDR2: SGHKS, YYEKEE (reference sequence). The length of the CDR3 is 15 residues. V dropped 2 bases and J dropped 2; count of bases not matched to a gene: 3. CDR3 sequence (DNA): TGTGCCAGCAGCTTTCTAGCGGGGGTACAAGAGACCCAGTACTTC. Its translation: CASSFLAGVQETQYF.

This rearrangement joins TRBV30 to TRBJ2-7; D is unresolved. V lost 0 bases and J lost 2, with 8 bases in between. CDR1 and CDR2 from the germline V gene are GTSNPN and SVGIG (reference sequence). This CDR3 has 13 amino acids. CDR3 protein: CAWSVLETYEQYF. CDR3 in DNA: TGTGCCTGGAGTGTCTTAGAAACCTACGAGCAGTACTTC.

This clonotype has at least ten counts. The chain joins TRBV3-1 to TRBJ1-5; D remains unclear. This CDR3 is built from 14 residues. In germline, CDR1 is LGHDT, CDR2 YNNKEL (reference sequence). V shed 3 bases and J shed 6 bases, with 12 bases lying between them. CDR3 in amino acids: CASSQNWGGQPQHF. DNA of the CDR3: TGTGCCAGCAGCCAGAACTGGGGAGGTCAGCCCCAGCATTTT.

The chain recombines TRBV7-9 with TRBJ2-5; 10 positions agree with TRBD2. The length of the CDR3 is 15 residues. Looked up from germline, CDR1 is SEHNR and CDR2 is FQNEAQ (reference sequence). The V segment lost 2 bases and the J segment 3 bases; nucleotides outside the gene matches: 3. The CDR3 bases are TGTGCCAGCAGCTTAAGTCTAGCGGGAGAAGAGACCCAGTACTTC. It specifies CASSLSLAGEETQYF.

This clonotype appeared many times. This rearrangement joins TRBV6-5 to TRBJ1-3, with 8 bases matching TRBD1. From germline, CDR1 is MNHEY and CDR2 SVGAGI. Losses at the gene ends were 2 bases for V and 4 bases for J; bases not matched to a gene: 4. The CDR3 spans 15 residues. This CDR3 reads CASSYGRGRGNTIYF. For the CDR3, the DNA is TGTGCCAGCAGTTACGGCAGGGGGCGCGGAAACACCATATATTTT.